This is a list of T cell receptor beta chains from one sample in a study of a mutant IDH1 vaccine in newly diagnosed glioma. The data were produced by immunoSEQ multiplex PCR, yet TCRdb's version contains in-frame clones alone and is incomplete. The data show approximately 110,000 clones, under 90% seen once. Antigens for these TCRs are unknown. The source material was PBMCs, sampled from a glioma patient whose treatment included an IDH1 peptide vaccine. These TCRs come from a woman in her forties or fifties with glioma. CDR3s include the opening cysteine and the closing phenylalanine or tryptophan. Each record gives: clone size, V gene, D gene, J gene, CDR3 protein, CDR3 DNA. A D gene is named only where the DNA matches it firmly. Clone size is stated in some rows and not others, as once, few, many or a class when expanded.

>.|TRBV7-2|.|TRBJ1-1
CASSLAGGRHTEAFF
TGTGCCAGCAGCTTAGCAGGGGGGAGGCACACTGAAGCTTTCTTT
>.|TRBV7-3|.|TRBJ2-2
CASSLQGGELFF
TGTGCCAGCAGCCTACAGGGAGGGGAGCTGTTTTTT
>.|TRBV21-1|.|TRBJ1-6
CASSARTPRWNYNSPLHF
TGTGCCAGCAGCGCCCGGACACCTAGATGGAACTATAATTCACCCCTCCACTTT
>.|TRBV2|.|TRBJ1-5
CASSVGRDQPQHF
TGTGCCAGCAGTGTAGGGAGGGATCAGCCCCAGCATTTT
>.|TRBV18|TRBD1|TRBJ1-5
CASSTTGFSNQPQHF
TGTGCCAGCTCAACGACAGGGTTTAGCAATCAGCCCCAGCATTTT
>.|TRBV6-4|.|TRBJ1-1
CASRIDRTTEAFF
TGTGCCAGCAGAATAGACAGGACCACTGAAGCTTTCTTT
>.|TRBV30|.|TRBJ2-5
CAWSARRETQYF
TGTGCCTGGAGTGCGCGGAGGGAGACCCAGTACTTC
>.|TRBV15|.|TRBJ1-2
CATSRDRNYGYTF
TGTGCCACCAGCAGAGACAGGAACTATGGCTACACCTTC
>once|TRBV27|.|TRBJ2-2
CASSLKVAPGELFF
TGTGCCAGCAGTTTAAAGGTAGCCCCCGGGGAGCTGTTTTTT
>.|TRBV28|.|TRBJ2-6
CASSSPFTANSGANVLTF
TGTGCCAGCAGCTCTCCCTTCACAGCGAACTCTGGGGCCAACGTCCTGACTTTC
>once|TRBV5-1|.|TRBJ1-5
CASSGDPNQPQHF
TGCGCCAGCAGCGGGGACCCTAATCAGCCCCAGCATTTT
>.|TRBV5-1|TRBD2|TRBJ2-7
CASSLTGTSYEQYF
TGCGCCAGCAGCTTGACCGGGACTAGCTACGAGCAGTACTTC
>.|TRBV5-5|.|TRBJ2-2
CASSAHTGELFF
TGTGCCAGCAGCGCCCACACCGGGGAGCTGTTTTTT
>.|TRBV11-2|.|TRBJ2-7
CASSPTLGSYEQYF
TGTGCCAGCAGCCCGACCTTGGGTTCCTACGAGCAGTACTTC
>once|TRBV28|.|TRBJ1-2
CASSSSGTGANYGYTF
.
>.|TRBV6-6|.|TRBJ2-7
CASTTIGAYEQYF
TGTGCCAGCACAACGATTGGGGCCTACGAGCAGTACTTC
>.|TRBV5-4|.|TRBJ1-2
CASTVAGRGYGYTF
TGTGCCAGCACCGTGGCGGGGCGCGGCTATGGCTACACCTTC
>.|TRBV20-1|.|TRBJ1-2
CSASSSYGYTF
TGCAGTGCTAGCTCGTCCTATGGCTACACCTTC
>.|TRBV6-1|TRBD1|TRBJ2-7
CASRGDRVEYEQYF
TGTGCCAGCAGGGGGGACAGGGTGGAATACGAGCAGTACTTC
>.|TRBV29-1|.|TRBJ2-1
CSVEAGSSYNEQFF
TGCAGCGTTGAAGCGGGGAGCTCCTACAATGAGCAGTTCTTC
>.|TRBV28|.|TRBJ2-3
CASTYGGQLTDTQYF
TGTGCCAGCACCTACGGGGGACAATTGACAGATACGCAGTATTTT
>.|TRBV19|.|TRBJ2-7
CASSMGRSSYEQYF
TGTGCCAGTAGTATGGGAAGGAGCTCCTACGAGCAGTACTTC
>.|TRBV5-1|.|TRBJ1-2
CASSSSGTPGYGYTF
TGCGCCAGCAGCTCCTCCGGGACCCCGGGCTATGGCTACACCTTC
>once|TRBV11-3|TRBD1|TRBJ2-7
CASSSGQEEVYEQYF
TGTGCCAGCAGCTCAGGACAGGAGGAGGTCTACGAGCAGTACTTC
>.|TRBV7-9|.|TRBJ2-3
CASSLVGGTDTQYF
TGTGCCAGCAGCCTGGTCGGGGGCACAGATACGCAGTATTTT
>.|TRBV7-9|.|TRBJ2-7
CASSLDGGNYEQYF
TGTGCCAGCAGCTTAGATGGGGGCAATTACGAGCAGTACTTC
>.|TRBV23-1|.|TRBJ1-5
CASSQPGCRNQPQHF
TGCGCCAGCAGTCAGCCAGGGTGTAGGAATCAGCCCCAGCATTTT
>.|TRBV5-6|TRBD2|TRBJ2-2
CASSVSGWEGRTGELFF
TGTGCCAGCAGCGTTTCGGGATGGGAGGGCCGAACCGGGGAGCTGTTTTTT
>.|TRBV7-8|.|TRBJ2-7
CASSLSQLSYEQYF
TGTGCCAGCAGCTTAAGTCAGTTATCCTACGAGCAGTACTTC
>.|TRBV5-1|.|TRBJ1-1
CASSFLGNNLNTEAFF
TGCGCCAGCAGCTTTCTGGGAAACAACCTGAACACTGAAGCTTTCTTT
>.|TRBV19|TRBD1|TRBJ2-6
CATTGALSGANVLTF
TGTGCCACAACAGGGGCGCTCTCTGGGGCCAACGTCCTGACTTTC
>.|TRBV9|TRBD1|TRBJ1-2
CASSLWTGAHPAF
TGTGCCAGCAGCCTTTGGACAGGGGCCCACCCCGCGTTC
>.|TRBV28|TRBD2|TRBJ2-1
CASSLSLAGGVSSYNEQFF
TGTGCCAGCAGTCTTTCCTTAGCGGGAGGGGTTTCTTCGTACAATGAGCAGTTCTTC
>few|TRBV6-4|TRBD2|TRBJ2-3
CARGGHQTSGGSTDTQYF
TGTGCCAGGGGGGGACACCAGACTAGCGGGGGATCCACAGATACGCAGTATTTT
>.|TRBV5-1|.|TRBJ2-1
CASSLRLVSSYNEQFF
TGCGCCAGCAGCCTTAGACTGGTGAGCTCCTACAATGAGCAGTTCTTC
>.|TRBV10-1|TRBD2|TRBJ2-7
CASSESRESGQYF
TGCGCCAGCAGTGAGTCGCGGGAGAGCGGGCAGTACTTC
>.|TRBV25-1|TRBD1|TRBJ2-5
CASSGGQGPQETQYF
TGTGCCAGCAGTGGGGGACAGGGCCCCCAAGAGACCCAGTACTTC
>.|TRBV5-6|.|TRBJ1-1
CASSLAIGPATEAFF
TGTGCCAGCAGCTTGGCCATAGGGCCCGCCACTGAAGCTTTCTTT
>few|TRBV5-4|.|TRBJ1-1
CASSSRTDMNTEAFF
TGTGCCAGCAGCTCTAGGACAGACATGAACACTGAAGCTTTCTTT
>.|TRBV9|.|TRBJ2-1
CASSVDNEQFF
TGTGCCAGCAGCGTAGACAATGAGCAGTTCTTC
>.|TRBV9|.|TRBJ1-4
CASSVAPNEKLFF
TGTGCCAGCAGCGTAGCACCGAATGAAAAACTGTTTTTT
>.|TRBV18|.|TRBJ2-6
CASSPATGANVLTF
TGTGCCAGCTCACCAGCTACTGGGGCCAACGTCCTGACTTTC
>.|TRBV4-1|TRBD1|TRBJ1-6
CASSQVFTRGLGSPLHF
TGCGCCAGCAGCCAAGTCTTTACGAGGGGGCTTGGTTCACCCCTCCACTTT
>.|TRBV4-2|TRBD2|TRBJ2-7
CASSQVLAVTYEQYF
TGTGCCAGCAGCCAAGTTCTAGCGGTAACTTACGAGCAGTACTTC
>.|TRBV5-1|TRBD1|TRBJ2-5
CASSGQGQETQYF
TGCGCCAGCAGCGGACAGGGCCAAGAGACCCAGTACTTC
>.|TRBV5-1|TRBD2|TRBJ2-1
CASSRWTSGSYNEQFF
TGCGCCAGCAGCCGATGGACTAGCGGGAGCTACAATGAGCAGTTCTTC
>once|TRBV19|.|TRBJ1-2
CASSIPTGIYGYTF
TGTGCCAGTAGTATCCCCACAGGGATATATGGCTACACCTTC
>.|TRBV2|.|TRBJ1-6
CASRNGGYNSPLHF
TGTGCCAGCAGGAACGGAGGTTATAATTCACCCCTCCACTTT
>.|TRBV2|.|TRBJ2-5
CASSGVAEETQYF
TGTGCCAGCAGTGGGGTAGCGGAAGAGACCCAGTACTTC
>.|TRBV15|.|TRBJ1-1
CATSRDSGTEAFF
TGTGCCACCAGCAGAGATAGTGGCACTGAAGCTTTCTTT
>.|TRBV20-1|.|TRBJ2-7
CSARDYEQYF
TGCAGTGCTAGAGATTACGAGCAGTACTTC
>.|TRBV28|TRBD1|TRBJ1-2
CASSTSLRGPYYGYTF
TGTGCCAGCAGTACCTCCCTCAGGGGGCCTTACTATGGCTACACCTTC
>.|TRBV2|.|TRBJ1-4
CASSVQGRDNEKLFF
TGTGCCAGCAGTGTGCAGGGTAGGGATAATGAAAAACTGTTTTTT
>once|TRBV6-5|.|TRBJ1-1
CASSYETNTEAFF
TGTGCCAGCAGTTACGAGACAAACACTGAAGCTTTCTTT
>once|TRBV5-1|.|TRBJ1-1
CASSAVQDPFMNTEAFF
TGCGCCAGCAGCGCCGTACAGGACCCATTCATGAACACTGAAGCTTTCTTT
>.|TRBV7-8|.|TRBJ2-7
CASRGRLLHEQYF
TGTGCCAGCAGGGGACGGTTGCTCCACGAGCAGTACTTC
>.|TRBV11-2|.|TRBJ2-7
CASSLGLWDGYSYEQYF
TGTGCCAGCAGCTTAGGCCTTTGGGACGGTTACTCCTACGAGCAGTACTTC
>.|TRBV6-1|.|TRBJ2-7
CASSVSSGHGSAYEQYF
TGTGCCAGCAGTGTAAGTTCCGGACACGGGAGCGCCTACGAGCAGTACTTC
>.|TRBV9|TRBD1|TRBJ2-6
CASSVARTGRSGANVLTF
TGTGCCAGCAGCGTAGCTCGGACAGGGAGGTCTGGGGCCAACGTCCTGACTTTC